Listed here is a single TCR beta chain. Its antigen is still unknown. Donors consisted of healthy bone marrow donors. Germline CDR1 SGHRS, CDR2 YFSETQ. The CDR3 is 14 residues long. The V gene end was trimmed by 2 bases and the J gene end by 5 bases; junction bases not matched to a gene: 4. This specimen comes from a study of cytomegalovirus exposure and HLA in healthy donors. The PCR was carried out with 60 Vbeta primers and 13 Jbeta primers. Original processing notes: Unique TCR beta chains totaled approximately 83 million in a later count, with roughly 11 million of them shared. The method was immunoSEQ multiplex PCR; TCRdb's version includes in-frame clones alone and lacks a portion of them. The V and J calls and clone size were taken over from that table, and D and trimming were inferred from the DNA. The repertoire holds under 200,000 clones, with 70% to 85% as singletons. General study points: An ancestry cluster, one associated with Asian ancestry, reportedly showed fewer N-insertions than the 666-donor mean in a later analysis. Of the V segments, some could not be distinguished, including TRBV6-2 and TRBV6-3, and were excluded.

The sample comprised PBMCs. This clonotype was obtained from a woman aged 40 to 49 in good health and CMV-seronegative. The gene calls are TRBV5-1 and TRBJ2-1; 7 bases match TRBD1. Written as DNA, the CDR3 is TGCGCCAGCAGCTTCGCGACAGGGAACAATGAGCAGTTCTTC. It codes for CASSFATGNNEQFF.